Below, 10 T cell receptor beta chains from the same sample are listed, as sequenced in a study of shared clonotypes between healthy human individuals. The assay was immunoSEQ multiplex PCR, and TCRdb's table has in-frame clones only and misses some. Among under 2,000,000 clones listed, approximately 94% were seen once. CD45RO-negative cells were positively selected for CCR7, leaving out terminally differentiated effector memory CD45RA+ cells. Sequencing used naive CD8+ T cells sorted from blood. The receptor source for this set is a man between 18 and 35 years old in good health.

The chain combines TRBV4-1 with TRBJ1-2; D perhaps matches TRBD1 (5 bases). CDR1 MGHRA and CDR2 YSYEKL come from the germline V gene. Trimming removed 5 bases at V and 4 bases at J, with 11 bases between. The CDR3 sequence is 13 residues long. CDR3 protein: CASSFRDGYGYTF. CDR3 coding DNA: TGCGCCAGCAGCTTCCGGGACGGCTATGGCTACACCTTC.

The CDR3 spells CASSFVAGESYEQYF. CDR3 sequence (DNA): TGTGCCAGCAGCTTTGTAGCGGGGGAATCCTACGAGCAGTACTTC. This chain joins TRBV5-4 and TRBJ2-7; 9 nucleotides line up with TRBD2. The germline gives CDR1 SGHNT, CDR2 YYREEE (reference sequence). The trim removed 2 bases at V and 1 base at J, leaving 4 bases unmatched. The CDR3 loop spans 15 amino acids.

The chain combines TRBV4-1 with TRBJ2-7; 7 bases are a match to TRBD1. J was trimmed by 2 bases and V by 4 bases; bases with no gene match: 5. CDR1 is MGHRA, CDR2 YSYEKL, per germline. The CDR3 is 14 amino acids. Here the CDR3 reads CASSPGQSAYEQYF. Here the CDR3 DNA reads TGCGCCAGCAGCCCGGGACAGTCAGCCTACGAGCAGTACTTC.

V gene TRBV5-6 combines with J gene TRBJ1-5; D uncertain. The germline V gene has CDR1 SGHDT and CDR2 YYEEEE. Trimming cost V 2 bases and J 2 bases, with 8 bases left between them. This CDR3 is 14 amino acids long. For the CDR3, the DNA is TGTGCCAGCAGCTTTATAACCGGCAATCAGCCCCAGCATTTT. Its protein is CASSFITGNQPQHF.

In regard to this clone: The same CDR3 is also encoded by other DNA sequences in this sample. CDR3 loop: CASSQDETSVYNEQFF. In nucleotides, the CDR3 is TGCGCCAGCAGCCAAGATGAGACTAGCGTTTACAATGAGCAGTTCTTC. V gene TRBV4-3 combines with J gene TRBJ2-1, with TRBD2 identical over 8 bases. V lost 0 bases, J lost 4 bases, and 5 bases stayed unmatched. The CDR3 is 16 residues long. Germline V lookup: CDR1 LGHNA, CDR2 YSLEER.

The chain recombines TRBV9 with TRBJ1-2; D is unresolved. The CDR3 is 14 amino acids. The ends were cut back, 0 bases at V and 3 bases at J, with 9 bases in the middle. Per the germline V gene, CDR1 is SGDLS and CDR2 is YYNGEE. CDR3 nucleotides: TGTGCCAGCAGCGTAGGGTCTGCGGACTATGGCTACACCTTC. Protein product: CASSVGSADYGYTF.

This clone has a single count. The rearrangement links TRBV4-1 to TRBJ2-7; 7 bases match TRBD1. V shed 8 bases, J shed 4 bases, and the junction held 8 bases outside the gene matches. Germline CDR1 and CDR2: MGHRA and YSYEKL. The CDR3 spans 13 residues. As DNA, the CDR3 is TGCGCCAGCCGCCCGACAGGGAAATACGAGCAGTACTTC. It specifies CASRPTGKYEQYF.

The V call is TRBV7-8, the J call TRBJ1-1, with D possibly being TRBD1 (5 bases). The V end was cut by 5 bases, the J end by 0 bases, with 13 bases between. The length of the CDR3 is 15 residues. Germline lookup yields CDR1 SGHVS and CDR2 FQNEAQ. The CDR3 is CASSLSRVVNTEAFF. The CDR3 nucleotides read TGTGCCAGCAGCCTCAGCAGGGTAGTGAACACTGAAGCTTTCTTT.

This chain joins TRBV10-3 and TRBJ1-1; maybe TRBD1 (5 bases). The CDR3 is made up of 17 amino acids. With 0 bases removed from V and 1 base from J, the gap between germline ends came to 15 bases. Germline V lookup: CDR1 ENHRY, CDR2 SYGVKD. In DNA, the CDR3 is TGTGCCATCAGTGAGTCACAGGAATTAAAGACGAACACTGAAGCTTTCTTT. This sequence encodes CAISESQELKTNTEAFF.

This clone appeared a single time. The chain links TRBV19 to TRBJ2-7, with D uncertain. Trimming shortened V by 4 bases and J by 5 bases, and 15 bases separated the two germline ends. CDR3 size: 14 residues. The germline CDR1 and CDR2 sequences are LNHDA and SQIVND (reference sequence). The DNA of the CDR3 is TGTGCCAGTAGTAGGCGACACCTCCCCCACGAGCAGTACTTC. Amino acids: CASSRRHLPHEQYF.